Listed below are T cell receptor beta chains from one sample, sequenced in a study of vaccination and CD4 T cells after COVID-19. TCRdb recomputed calls from the PCR reads with MiXCR, one row per CDR3 protein. The sample lists roughly 12,000 distinct CDR3 sequences, roughly two thirds occurring once. Their specific antigens are unknown. The material sequenced was CD4+ T cells from blood, cultured in vitro, taken before SARS-CoV-2 vaccination. The receptors here all came from a human donor who had recovered from COVID-19. The CDR3 runs from the conserved cysteine through the conserved F or W. D genes are given only for firm matches. Only part of the rows carry a size: once, few, many, or a class if the clone is expanded.

D gene	clone size	J gene	V gene	CDR3 protein	CDR3 DNA
NA	NA	TRBJ2-7	TRBV29-1	CSVEDKGREQYF	TGCAGCGTTGAAGATAAGGGACGCGAGCAGTACTTC
TRBD2	few	TRBJ2-2	TRBV12-3/TRBV12-4	CASSTGLAAIGGELFF	TGTGCCAGCAGCACCGGACTAGCAGCTATAGGCGGGGAGCTGTTTTTT
NA	NA	TRBJ1-1	TRBV18	CASSREGPNTEAFF	TGTGCCAGCTCACGTGAAGGGCCCAACACTGAAGCTTTCTTT
NA	few	TRBJ1-2	TRBV20-1	CSARDQVFDGYTF	TGCAGTGCTAGAGATCAGGTTTTTGATGGCTACACCTTC
NA	NA	TRBJ2-1	TRBV5-1	CASSLEASDEQFF	TGCGCCAGCAGCTTGGAGGCTAGCGATGAGCAGTTCTTC
NA	NA	TRBJ1-5	TRBV20-1	CSASRPTAYRVGVFWSNQPQHF	TGCAGTGCTAGTCGCCCTACTGCATACAGGGTGGGGGTATTTTGGAGCAATCAGCCCCAGCATTTT
TRBD1	NA	TRBJ1-5	TRBV20-1	CSAREGQDHQPQHF	TGCAGTGCTAGAGAGGGACAGGATCATCAGCCCCAGCATTTT
TRBD2	NA	TRBJ2-3	TRBV7-9	CASSLALAADTQYF	TGTGCCAGCAGCTTAGCACTAGCGGCAGATACGCAGTATTTT
TRBD1	NA	TRBJ1-2	TRBV6-1	CASSQHRGEDYGYTF	TGTGCCAGCAGTCAACACAGGGGGGAGGACTATGGCTACACCTTC
TRBD1	NA	TRBJ2-3	TRBV19	CASSQLGTGADTQYF	TGTGCCAGTAGTCAGTTGGGGACAGGGGCGGATACGCAGTATTTT
TRBD2	NA	TRBJ2-7	TRBV6-1	CASSEGSGSTYEQYF	TGTGCCAGCAGTGAAGGGAGCGGGAGTACATACGAGCAGTACTTC
NA	NA	TRBJ1-5	TRBV11-3	CASSLPGSGNQPQHF	TGTGCCAGCAGCTTACCGGGAAGCGGCAATCAGCCCCAGCATTTT
NA	NA	TRBJ2-3	TRBV7-9	CASGSGLSADTQYF	TGTGCCAGCGGATCAGGGTTGTCGGCAGATACGCAGTATTTT
NA	NA	TRBJ2-1	TRBV7-8	CASSFRRLHHEQFF	TGTGCCAGCAGCTTCCGGCGACTACACCATGAGCAGTTCTTC
NA	few	TRBJ2-4	TRBV20-1	CSARDQTSAYIQYF	TGCAGTGCTAGAGATCAAACTTCCGCGTACATTCAGTACTTC
TRBD2	NA	TRBJ2-2	TRBV11-3	CASSLGSGGPNGELFF	TGTGCCAGCAGCTTAGGCTCGGGAGGGCCGAACGGGGAGCTGTTTTTT
TRBD1	NA	TRBJ1-5	TRBV6-2/TRBV6-3	CASSYRTGLNQPQHF	TGTGCCAGCAGTTACAGGACAGGGTTGAATCAGCCCCAGCATTTT
TRBD2	NA	TRBJ2-4	TRBV7-2	CASSSTPSGRGQNIQYF	TGTGCCAGCAGCTCAACTCCTAGCGGGAGAGGGCAAAACATTCAGTACTTC
TRBD1	NA	TRBJ2-1	TRBV20-1	CSADRQGVYNEQFF	TGCAGTGCTGACCGACAGGGGGTCTACAATGAGCAGTTCTTC
NA	NA	TRBJ1-6	TRBV7-8	CASSLSGPYSPLHF	TGTGCCAGCAGCTTATCAGGGCCATATTCACCCCTCCACTTT
NA	NA	TRBJ2-7	TRBV6-1	CASSEDNYEQYF	TGTGCCAGCAGTGAGGACAATTACGAGCAGTACTTC
NA	NA	TRBJ2-3	TRBV7-2	CASSVAGPDTQYF	TGTGCCAGCAGCGTAGCTGGGCCAGATACGCAGTATTTT
TRBD1	NA	TRBJ1-2	TRBV15	CATSRETGANYGYTF	TGTGCCACCAGCAGAGAGACAGGGGCCAACTATGGCTACACCTTC
TRBD1	NA	TRBJ2-7	TRBV9	CASSVGPGTGPSSYEQYF	TGTGCCAGCAGCGTAGGACCCGGGACAGGGCCAAGCTCCTACGAGCAGTACTTC
TRBD2	NA	TRBJ2-5	TRBV9	CASSPRTSGTRETQYF	TGTGCCAGCAGCCCACGGACTAGCGGCACCCGAGAGACCCAGTACTTC
TRBD2	NA	TRBJ2-3	TRBV27	CASKPSGWRDTQYF	TGTGCCAGCAAACCTAGCGGGTGGCGAGATACGCAGTATTTT
NA	NA	TRBJ2-3	TRBV20-1	CSARAAQGSTDTQYF	TGCAGTGCTAGAGCAGCTCAGGGGAGCACAGATACGCAGTATTTT
TRBD1	NA	TRBJ2-1	TRBV7-6	CASSPTGQGAYNEQFF	TGTGCCAGCAGCCCCACCGGACAGGGGGCCTACAATGAGCAGTTCTTC
NA	NA	TRBJ2-3	TRBV20-1	CSARPGPPDTQYF	TGCAGTGCTAGGCCGGGGCCCCCAGATACGCAGTATTTT
NA	NA	TRBJ2-2	TRBV5-8	CASSLKSLRLTGELFF	TGTGCCAGCAGCTTGAAGTCCCTCCGGCTGACCGGGGAGCTGTTTTTT
NA	once	TRBJ1-5	TRBV6-1	CASSEAGWAGSNQPQHF	TGTGCCAGCAGTGAAGCGGGGTGGGCGGGTAGCAATCAGCCCCAGCATTTT
TRBD1	NA	TRBJ1-5	TRBV6-5	CASSYPTGEDQPQHF	TGTGCCAGCAGTTACCCGACAGGGGAGGATCAGCCCCAGCATTTT
NA	NA	TRBJ1-5	TRBV21-1	CASSPRDREQGNQPQHF	TGTGCCAGCAGCCCCCGGGACAGGGAACAGGGCAATCAGCCCCAGCATTTT
NA	NA	TRBJ2-5	TRBV27	CASTYLEGGQETQYF	TGTGCCAGTACCTACCTTGAGGGGGGCCAGGAGACCCAGTACTTC
NA	NA	TRBJ2-1	TRBV21-1	CASSKGHGKDTRYNEQFF	TGTGCCAGCAGCAAAGGTCACGGGAAAGACACTCGGTACAATGAGCAGTTCTTC
TRBD1	few	TRBJ1-1	TRBV20-1	CSASGQGAGNTEAFF	TGCAGTGCATCCGGACAGGGAGCGGGGAACACTGAAGCTTTCTTT
NA	NA	TRBJ1-2	TRBV7-8	CASSLVRGPRANYGYTF	TGTGCCAGCAGCTTAGTACGGGGCCCCAGAGCTAACTATGGCTACACCTTC
TRBD2	NA	TRBJ2-1	TRBV2	CASSGLQGGFNEQFF	TGTGCCAGCAGTGGTCTTCAGGGAGGGTTCAATGAGCAGTTCTTC
TRBD1	few	TRBJ1-2	TRBV7-9	CASSLIQGVRGYTF	TGTGCCAGCAGCTTAATCCAGGGGGTGCGAGGCTACACCTTC
TRBD1	few	TRBJ2-6	TRBV6-1	CASSAGQGIPGANVLTF	TGTGCCAGCAGTGCCGGACAGGGGATCCCTGGGGCCAACGTCCTGACTTTC